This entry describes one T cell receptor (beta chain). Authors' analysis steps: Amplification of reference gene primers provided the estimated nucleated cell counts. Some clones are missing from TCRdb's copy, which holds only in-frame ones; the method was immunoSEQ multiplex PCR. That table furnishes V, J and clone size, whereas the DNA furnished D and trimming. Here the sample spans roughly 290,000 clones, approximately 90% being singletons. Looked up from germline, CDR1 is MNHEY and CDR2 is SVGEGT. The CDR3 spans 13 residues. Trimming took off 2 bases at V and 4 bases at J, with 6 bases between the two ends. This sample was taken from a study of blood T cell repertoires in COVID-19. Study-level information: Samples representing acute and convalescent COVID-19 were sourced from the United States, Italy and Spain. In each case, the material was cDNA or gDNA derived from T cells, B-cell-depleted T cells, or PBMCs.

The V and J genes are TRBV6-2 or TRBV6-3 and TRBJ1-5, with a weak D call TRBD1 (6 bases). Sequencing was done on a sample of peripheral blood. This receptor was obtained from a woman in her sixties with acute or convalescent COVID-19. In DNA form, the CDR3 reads TGTGCCAGCAGTTACAGGGGGAATCAGCCCCAGCATTTT. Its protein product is CASSYRGNQPQHF.